What follows are 7 T cell receptor beta chains derived from one specimen sequenced in a study of beta chain features in type 1 diabetes. The study's findings and limits: For Type 1 diabetes patients, all four CD4+ subsets carried TCRB CDR3s that were moderately but significantly shorter.

These TCRs' antigens remain unknown. Every bit of the isolated RNA underwent reverse transcription, so sequencing read expressed TCRB transcripts. This table comes from immunoSEQ multiplex PCR, and its TCRdb copy is limited to in-frame clones, with some not included. The repertoire has approximately 260,000 clones, about 24% of them found once; the top ten carry more than 0.009%. The sample comprised naive CD4+ T cells from blood. The origin of the receptors is a woman aged 30 to 39 with type 1 diabetes.

CDR3 DNA sequence: TGCGCCAGCAGCCAAGGCGGGACAGCTAACTATGGCTACACCTTC. Translated, it gives CASSQGGTANYGYTF. The V and J genes are TRBV4-1 and TRBJ1-2, with TRBD1 identical over 7 bases. The trim removed 1 base at V and 0 bases at J, leaving 2 bases unmatched. Germline values: CDR1 MGHRA, CDR2 YSYEKL. This CDR3 has 15 residues.

The chain is built from TRBV15 and TRBJ1-1, with a tentative D call TRBD1 (6 bases). Looked up from germline, CDR1 is LNHNV and CDR2 is YYDKDF (reference sequence). V lost 3 bases to trimming and J lost 1 base, with 9 bases between them. The CDR3 is 14 residues long. The CDR3 nucleotides are TGTGCCACCAGCAGCGGACAGCCGAACACTGAAGCTTTCTTT. Translating it yields CATSSGQPNTEAFF.

V usage is TRBV30 and J usage is TRBJ2-6, with TRBD1 matching 12 bases. V was pared by 4 bases and J by 1 base, with 2 bases of the junction left unmatched. The CDR3 spans 16 residues. Germline CDR1 and CDR2: GTSNPN and SVGIG (reference sequence). This CDR3 is CAWTGQGASGANVLTF. The CDR3 DNA sequence: TGTGCCTGGACGGGACAGGGGGCTTCTGGGGCCAACGTCCTGACTTTC.

The chain uses TRBV4-1 and TRBJ2-5; 8 bases line up with TRBD2. The CDR3 has 15 residues. The J segment lost 4 bases and the V segment lost 0 bases, leaving 4 bases of the junction unmatched. Germline V gene lookup returns CDR1 MGHRA and CDR2 YSYEKL. CDR3 coding DNA: TGCGCCAGCAGCCAAGAAAGGACTAGCTTAGAGACCCAGTACTTC. Its translation is CASSQERTSLETQYF.

The chain recombines TRBV5-1 with TRBJ2-1, with TRBD1 matching over 7 bases. The CDR3 covers 14 residues. The germline V gene encodes CDR1 SGHRS and CDR2 YFSETQ. V lost 6 bases and J lost 2; bases outside the gene matches: 5. The chain's CDR3 is CASTWDSPYNEQFF. CDR3 nucleotide sequence: TGCGCCAGCACCTGGGACAGCCCCTACAATGAGCAGTTCTTC.

This clone has just one count. V usage is TRBV28 and J usage is TRBJ2-4, with TRBD1 matching over 7 bases. The CDR3 contains 13 residues. Germline V gives CDR1 MDHEN, CDR2 SYDVKM. The ends lost 7 bases at V and 7 bases at J; junction bases unmatched: 7. This chain's CDR3 is CASMEQGWNIQYF. The CDR3 region has the DNA TGTGCCAGCATGGAACAGGGGTGGAACATTCAGTACTTC.

This clone showed up just a few times. The chain links TRBV5-1 to TRBJ2-3; 8 bases agree with TRBD2. After removal of 0 bases from V and 5 bases from J, the junction contained 2 bases not matched to a gene. Germline values: CDR1 SGHRS, CDR2 YFSETQ. The CDR3 has 14 residues. The CDR3, as DNA: TGCGCCAGCAGCTTGGACACTAGCGGAGATACGCAGTATTTT. Its protein is CASSLDTSGDTQYF.